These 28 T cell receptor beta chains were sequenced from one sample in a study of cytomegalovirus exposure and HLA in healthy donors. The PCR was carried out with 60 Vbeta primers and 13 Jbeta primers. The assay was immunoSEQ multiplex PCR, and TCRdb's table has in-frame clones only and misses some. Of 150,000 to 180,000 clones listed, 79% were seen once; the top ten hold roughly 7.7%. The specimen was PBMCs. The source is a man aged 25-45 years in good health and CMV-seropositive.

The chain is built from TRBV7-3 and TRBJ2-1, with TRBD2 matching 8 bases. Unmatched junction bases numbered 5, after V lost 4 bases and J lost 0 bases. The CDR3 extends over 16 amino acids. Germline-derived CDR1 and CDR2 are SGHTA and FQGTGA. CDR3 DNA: TGTGCCAGCAGCTCATCGGGAGGGACCTCCTACAATGAGCAGTTCTTC. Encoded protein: CASSSSGGTSYNEQFF.

DNA for the CDR3: TGCGCCACCCAACCTGGGACAGGGGAGAATGAGCAGTTCTTC. This codes for CATQPGTGENEQFF. The chain carries TRBV5-1 and TRBJ2-1; 10 bases line up with TRBD1. The CDR3 runs to 14 residues. Germline V gene data show CDR1 as SGHRS and CDR2 as YFSETQ. The V segment lost 9 bases and the J segment 7 bases; nucleotides outside the gene matches: 10.

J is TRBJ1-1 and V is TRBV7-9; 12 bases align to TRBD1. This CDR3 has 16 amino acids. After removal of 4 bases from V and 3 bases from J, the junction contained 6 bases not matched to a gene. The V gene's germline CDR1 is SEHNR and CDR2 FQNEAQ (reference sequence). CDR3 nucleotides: TGTGCCAGCAGCTGGGGGACAGGGGGCGTAGACACTGAAGCTTTCTTT. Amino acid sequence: CASSWGTGGVDTEAFF.

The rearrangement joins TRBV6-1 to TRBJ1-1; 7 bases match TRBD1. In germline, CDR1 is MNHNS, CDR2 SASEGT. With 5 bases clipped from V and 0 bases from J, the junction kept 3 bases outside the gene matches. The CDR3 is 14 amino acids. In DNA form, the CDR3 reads TGTGCCAGCAGTCGGGACAGCATGAACACTGAAGCTTTCTTT. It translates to CASSRDSMNTEAFF.

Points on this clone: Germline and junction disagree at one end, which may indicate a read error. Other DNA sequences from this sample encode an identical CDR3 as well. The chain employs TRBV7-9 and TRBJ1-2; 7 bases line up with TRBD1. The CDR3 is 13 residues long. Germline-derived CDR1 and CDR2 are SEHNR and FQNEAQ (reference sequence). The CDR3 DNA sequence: TGTGCCAGTAGCTCCCAGACAGGGAATGGCTACACCTTC. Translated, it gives CASSSQTGNGYTF.

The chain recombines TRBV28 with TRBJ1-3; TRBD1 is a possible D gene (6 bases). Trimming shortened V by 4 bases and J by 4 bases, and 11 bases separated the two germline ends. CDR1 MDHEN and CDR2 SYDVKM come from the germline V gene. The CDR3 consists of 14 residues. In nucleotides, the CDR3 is TGTGCCAGCAGTTCCAGGGGTGCGGGAAACACCATATATTTT. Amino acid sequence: CASSSRGAGNTIYF.

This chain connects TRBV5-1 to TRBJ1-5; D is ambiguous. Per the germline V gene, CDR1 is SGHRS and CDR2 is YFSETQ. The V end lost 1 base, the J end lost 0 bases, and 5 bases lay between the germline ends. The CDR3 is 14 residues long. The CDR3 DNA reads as TGCGCCAGCAGCTTGTCGGGTAGCAATCAGCCCCAGCATTTT. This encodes CASSLSGSNQPQHF.

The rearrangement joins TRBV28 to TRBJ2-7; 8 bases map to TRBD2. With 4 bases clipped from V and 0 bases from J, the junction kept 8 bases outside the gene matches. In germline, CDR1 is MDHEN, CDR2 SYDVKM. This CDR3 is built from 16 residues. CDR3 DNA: TGTGCCAGCAGTTACCCACCGGGACTAGTCTCCTACGAGCAGTACTTC. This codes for CASSYPPGLVSYEQYF.

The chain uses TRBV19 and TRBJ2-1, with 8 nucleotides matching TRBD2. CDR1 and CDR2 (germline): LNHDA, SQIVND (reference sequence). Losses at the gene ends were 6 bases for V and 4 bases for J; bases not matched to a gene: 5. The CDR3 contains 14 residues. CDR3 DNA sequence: TGTGCCAGTAGGCTTACTAGCGGTTACAATGAGCAGTTCTTC. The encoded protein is CASRLTSGYNEQFF.

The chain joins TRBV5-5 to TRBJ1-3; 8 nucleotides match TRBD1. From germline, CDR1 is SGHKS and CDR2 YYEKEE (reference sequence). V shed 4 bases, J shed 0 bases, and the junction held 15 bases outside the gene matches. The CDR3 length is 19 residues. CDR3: CASSRDRGLGLISGNTIYF. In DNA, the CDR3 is TGTGCCAGCAGCCGAGACAGGGGACTGGGTCTTATCTCTGGAAACACCATATATTTT.

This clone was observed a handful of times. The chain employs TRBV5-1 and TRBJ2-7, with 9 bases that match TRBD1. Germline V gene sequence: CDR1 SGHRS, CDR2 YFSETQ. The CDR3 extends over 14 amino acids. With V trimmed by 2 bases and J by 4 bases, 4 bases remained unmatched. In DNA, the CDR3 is TGCGCCAGCAGCTTAGGGACAGGGCCTTACGAGCAGTACTTC. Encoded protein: CASSLGTGPYEQYF.

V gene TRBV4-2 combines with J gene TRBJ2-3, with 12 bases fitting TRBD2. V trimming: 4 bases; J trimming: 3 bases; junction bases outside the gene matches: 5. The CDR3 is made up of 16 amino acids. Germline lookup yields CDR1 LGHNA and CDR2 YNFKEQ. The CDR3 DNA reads TGTGCCAGCAGCCCTCGGACTAGCGGGGTAACAGATACGCAGTATTTT. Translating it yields CASSPRTSGVTDTQYF.

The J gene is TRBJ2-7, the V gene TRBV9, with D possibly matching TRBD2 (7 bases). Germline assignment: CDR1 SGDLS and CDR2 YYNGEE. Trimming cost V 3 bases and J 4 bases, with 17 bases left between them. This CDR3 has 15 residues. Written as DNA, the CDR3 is TGTGCCAGCAGCGGAGAGGGGGAGGGTCGATACGAGCAGTACTTC. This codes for CASSGEGEGRYEQYF.

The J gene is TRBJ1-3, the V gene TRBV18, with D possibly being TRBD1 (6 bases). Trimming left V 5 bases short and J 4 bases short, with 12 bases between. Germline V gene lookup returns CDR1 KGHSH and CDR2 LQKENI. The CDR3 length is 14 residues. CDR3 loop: CASSNNRDGNTIYF. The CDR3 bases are TGTGCCAGCTCAAATAACAGGGACGGAAACACCATATATTTT.

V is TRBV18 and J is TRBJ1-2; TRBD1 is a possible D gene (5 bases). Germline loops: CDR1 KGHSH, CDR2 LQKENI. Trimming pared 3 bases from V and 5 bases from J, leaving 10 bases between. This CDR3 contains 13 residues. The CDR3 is CASSPDRLYGYTF. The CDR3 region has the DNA TGTGCCAGCTCACCCGACAGATTATATGGCTACACCTTC.

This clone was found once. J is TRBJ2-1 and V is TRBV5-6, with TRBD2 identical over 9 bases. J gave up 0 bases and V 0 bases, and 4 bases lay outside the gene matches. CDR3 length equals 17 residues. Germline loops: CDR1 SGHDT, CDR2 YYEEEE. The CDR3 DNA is TGTGCCAGCAGCTTGGCGGTTAGCGGGAGCTCCTACAATGAGCAGTTCTTC. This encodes CASSLAVSGSSYNEQFF.

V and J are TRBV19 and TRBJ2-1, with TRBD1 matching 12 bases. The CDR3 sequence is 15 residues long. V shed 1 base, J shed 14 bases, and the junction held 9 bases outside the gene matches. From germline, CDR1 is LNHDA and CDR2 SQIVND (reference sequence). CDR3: CASSIVSGQGARKFF. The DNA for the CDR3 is TGTGCCAGTAGTATAGTATCGGGACAGGGGGCAAGAAAGTTCTTC.

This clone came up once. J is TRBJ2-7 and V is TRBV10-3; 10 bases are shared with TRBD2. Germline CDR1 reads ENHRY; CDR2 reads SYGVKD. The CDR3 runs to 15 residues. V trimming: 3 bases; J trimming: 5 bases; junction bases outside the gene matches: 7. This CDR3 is CAISDKAGGPNEQYF. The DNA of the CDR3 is TGTGCCATCAGTGACAAAGCGGGAGGGCCCAACGAGCAGTACTTC.

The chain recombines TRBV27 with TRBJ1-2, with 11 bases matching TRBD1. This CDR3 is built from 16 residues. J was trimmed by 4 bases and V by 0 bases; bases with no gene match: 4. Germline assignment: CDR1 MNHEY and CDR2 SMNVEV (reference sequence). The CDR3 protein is CASSLSPGTGGYGYTF. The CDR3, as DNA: TGTGCCAGCAGTTTATCCCCCGGGACAGGGGGCTATGGCTACACCTTC.

CDR3 in amino acids: CSVFQLRQGVETQYF. DNA for the CDR3: TGCAGCGTTTTCCAATTGAGACAGGGGGTTGAGACCCAGTACTTC. The chain couples TRBV29-1 to TRBJ2-5; TRBD1 matches at 9 bases. After removal of 5 bases from V and 5 bases from J, the junction contained 12 bases not matched to a gene. Germline CDR1 and CDR2: SQVTM and ANQGSEA. This CDR3 is 15 amino acids long.

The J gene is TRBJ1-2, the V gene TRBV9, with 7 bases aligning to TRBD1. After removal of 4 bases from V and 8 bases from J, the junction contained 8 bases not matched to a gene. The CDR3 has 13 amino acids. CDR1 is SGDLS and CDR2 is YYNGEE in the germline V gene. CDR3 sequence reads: CASSKGRGEGYTF. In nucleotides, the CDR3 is TGTGCCAGCAGCAAGGGCAGGGGGGAAGGCTACACCTTC.

The CDR3 nucleotides are TGTGCCAGCAACAGCGGGGGGCGGGCAGATACGCAGTATTTT. The encoded protein is CASNSGGRADTQYF. The V gene is TRBV2, the J gene TRBJ2-3, with 9 bases lining up with TRBD2. V shed 7 bases, J shed 4 bases, and the junction held 6 bases outside the gene matches. This CDR3 has 14 residues. CDR1 is SNHLY, CDR2 FYNNEI, per germline.

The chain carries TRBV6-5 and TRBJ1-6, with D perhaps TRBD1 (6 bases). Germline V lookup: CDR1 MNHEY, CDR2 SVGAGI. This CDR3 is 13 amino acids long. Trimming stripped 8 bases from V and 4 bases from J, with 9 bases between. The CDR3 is CASQGIYNSPLHF. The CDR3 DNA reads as TGTGCCAGCCAGGGGATATATAATTCACCCCTCCACTTT.

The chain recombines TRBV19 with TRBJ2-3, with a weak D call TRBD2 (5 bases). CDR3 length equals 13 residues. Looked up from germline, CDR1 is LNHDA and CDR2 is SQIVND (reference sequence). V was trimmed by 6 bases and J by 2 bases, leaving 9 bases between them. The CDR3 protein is CASSTGITDTQYF. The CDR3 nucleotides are TGTGCCAGTAGCACCGGGATCACAGATACGCAGTATTTT. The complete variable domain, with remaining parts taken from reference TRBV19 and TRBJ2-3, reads DGGITQSPKYLFRKEGQNVTLSCEQNLNHDAMYWYRQDPGQGLRLIYYSQIVNDFQKGDIAEGYSVSREKKESFPLTVTSAQKNPTAFYLCASSTGITDTQYFGPGTRLTVL.

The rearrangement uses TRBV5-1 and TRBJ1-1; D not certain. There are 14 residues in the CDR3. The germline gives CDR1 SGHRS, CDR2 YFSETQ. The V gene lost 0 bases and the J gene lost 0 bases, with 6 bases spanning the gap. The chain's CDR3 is CASSLAAMNTEAFF. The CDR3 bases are TGCGCCAGCAGCTTGGCTGCTATGAACACTGAAGCTTTCTTT.

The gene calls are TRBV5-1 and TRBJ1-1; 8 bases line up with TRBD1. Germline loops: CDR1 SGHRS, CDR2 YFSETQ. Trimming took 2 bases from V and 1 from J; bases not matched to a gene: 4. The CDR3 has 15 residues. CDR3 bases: TGCGCCAGCAGCTTACCCGACAGGGGGAACACTGAAGCTTTCTTT. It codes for CASSLPDRGNTEAFF.

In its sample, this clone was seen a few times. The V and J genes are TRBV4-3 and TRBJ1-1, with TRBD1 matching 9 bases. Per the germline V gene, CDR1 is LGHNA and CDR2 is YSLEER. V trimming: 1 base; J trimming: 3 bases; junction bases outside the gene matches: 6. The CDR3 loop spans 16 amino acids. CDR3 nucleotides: TGCGCCAGCAGCCAAGCATGGCGACAGGGGGACACTGAAGCTTTCTTT. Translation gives CASSQAWRQGDTEAFF.

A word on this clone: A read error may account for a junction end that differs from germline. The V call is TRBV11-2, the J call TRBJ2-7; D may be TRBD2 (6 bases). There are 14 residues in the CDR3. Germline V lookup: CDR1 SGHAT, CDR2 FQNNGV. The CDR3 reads CASRFSGAVYEQYF. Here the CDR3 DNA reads TGTGCCAGCCGCTTTAGCGGAGCCGTCTACGAGCAGTACTTC.